This T cell receptor beta chain emerged from a study of blood T cell repertoires in COVID-19. Measured with immunoSEQ multiplex PCR; TCRdb has only the in-frame clones, and not every one. The repertoire holds about 59,000 clones, 70% to 80% seen once, with 3.5% in the top ten. The trim removed 2 bases at V and 10 bases at J, leaving 7 bases unmatched. The CDR3 is made up of 13 amino acids. Germline V gives CDR1 GTSNPN, CDR2 SVGIG (reference sequence). Only a few counts were recorded for this clone. The rearrangement uses TRBV30 and TRBJ1-4; 7 bases match TRBD1. Specimen: peripheral blood. The sequence was collected from a man aged 55 to 69 with acute or convalescent COVID-19. The CDR3 spells CAWSPWTGRKLFF. The CDR3 DNA is TGTGCCTGGAGTCCGTGGACAGGACGAAAACTGTTTTTT.